This is a list of T cell receptor beta chains from one sample in a study of radiotherapy plus CTLA-4 blockade in lung cancer. Using immunoSEQ multiplex PCR, the repertoire was profiled, and TCRdb retains in-frame clones only, with some absent. The data contain some 100,000 clones, 75% to 80% of them singletons. The input for sequencing was peripheral blood, taken from a patient treated with radiotherapy plus ipilimumab. All receptors derive from a human donor with non-small cell lung cancer who had a partial response to radiotherapy plus ipilimumab. CDR3s include the opening cysteine and the closing phenylalanine or tryptophan. Some rows mark clone size as missing; the rest say once, few, many or name a class of expanded clone.

>TRBJ2-7|few|TRBV2
CASSGLNYEQYF
>TRBJ2-1|-|TRBV27
CASSPWTSGSNEQFF
>TRBJ2-7|-|TRBV6-1
CASSSGQSYEQYF
>TRBJ2-1|-|TRBV6-1
CASWDRPTYNEQFF
>TRBJ1-5|-|TRBV28
CASSETGVFSNQPQHF
>TRBJ2-1|-|TRBV30
CAWSVRSENEQFF
>TRBJ2-1|-|TRBV7-9
CASSSTGAPPLGQFF
>TRBJ2-3|-|TRBV14
CASSPLGGRATDTQYF
>TRBJ2-5|-|TRBV5-3
CARSDTGTGTSGNGETQYF
>TRBJ2-1|-|TRBV18
CASSGLAGDGNEQFF
>-|-|TRBV6-5
CASSKRQGPYEQYF
>TRBJ1-5|-|TRBV6-5
CASSYSRVNQPQHF
>TRBJ2-1|-|TRBV19
CASSTLTGIYNEQFF
>TRBJ1-2|-|TRBV19
CASSNRVPFYGYTF
>TRBJ1-2|-|TRBV15
CATSRDSPTGTGEDYTF
>TRBJ1-1|-|TRBV19
CASSITGGMNTEAFF
>TRBJ1-1|-|TRBV7-9
CASSLGRTEAFF
>TRBJ1-2|-|TRBV27
CASSLKVGLYGYTF
>TRBJ2-1|-|TRBV6-5
CASSRQRGALNEQFF
>TRBJ1-2|-|TRBV6-5
CASSRDRADGYTF
>TRBJ2-6|-|TRBV28
CASSLTTGANVLTF
>TRBJ1-2|-|TRBV28
CASRRDRGRHYGYTF
>TRBJ1-3|-|TRBV7-9
CASSYTDSGNTIYF
>TRBJ2-1|-|TRBV28
CASSLEMGPRGRRYNEQFF
>TRBJ1-2|-|TRBV25-1
CASSDGQGYGYTF
>TRBJ2-3|few|TRBV7-8
CASSLVGGTQYF
>TRBJ1-1|-|TRBV15
CATSRERGQGYSEAFF
>TRBJ2-1|once|TRBV30
CAWSKTGGRSYNEQFF
>TRBJ1-2|once|TRBV28
CASSAQGGGRDYGYTF
>TRBJ2-3|-|TRBV9
CASGQGESGRVSTDTQYF
>TRBJ1-1|-|TRBV11-2
CASSFHRGTEAFF
>TRBJ1-1|few|TRBV29-1
CSVATGGLTEAFF
>TRBJ1-1|-|TRBV7-2
CASSLGGAEAFF
>TRBJ1-2|once|TRBV12-5
CASGLDFGYGYTF
>TRBJ2-5|once|TRBV9
CASSVRQAVGETQYF
>TRBJ2-5|-|TRBV2
CASRRTSGQETQYF
>TRBJ1-1|-|TRBV5-4
CASSFWTGMNTEAFF
>TRBJ1-2|few|TRBV5-1
CASSLGQGAFGYTF
>TRBJ2-3|-|TRBV5-1
CASSRQGPLSTDTQYF
>TRBJ1-1|-|TRBV13
CASSRVGRANTEAFF
>TRBJ2-7|-|TRBV29-1
CSVDGQDTYEQYF
>TRBJ2-7|-|TRBV28
CASRYDSSYEQYF
>TRBJ2-1|few|TRBV28
CASSLPSGISYNEQFF
>TRBJ1-2|-|TRBV5-4
CASSLGGAHTF
>TRBJ1-2|-|TRBV18
CASSPEQGAWGYTF
>TRBJ2-7|-|TRBV4-1
CASSQPGLVAYEQYF
>TRBJ2-5|-|TRBV7-2
CASSQRVAGGTQYF
>TRBJ1-6|-|TRBV10-2
CASSESRTTGMGLDSPLHF
>TRBJ1-5|-|TRBV19
CASRLSPGQPQHF
>TRBJ1-6|-|TRBV5-1
CASTRDRGISPLHF
>TRBJ1-3|many|TRBV7-8
CASSKRPGTGIGNTIYF
>TRBJ2-7|-|TRBV5-1
CASGQQPGQGAWEQYF
>TRBJ2-7|-|TRBV27
CASSLRGWMGPGQVLYEQYF